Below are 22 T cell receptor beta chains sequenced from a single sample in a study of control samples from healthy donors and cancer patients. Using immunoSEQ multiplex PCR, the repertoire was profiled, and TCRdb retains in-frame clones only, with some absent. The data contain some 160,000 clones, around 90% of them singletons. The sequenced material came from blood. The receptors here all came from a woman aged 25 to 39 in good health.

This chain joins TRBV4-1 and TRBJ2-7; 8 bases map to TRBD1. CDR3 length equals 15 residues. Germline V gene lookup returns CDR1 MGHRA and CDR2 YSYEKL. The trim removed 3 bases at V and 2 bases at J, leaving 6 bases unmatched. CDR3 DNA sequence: TGCGCCAGCAGCCAGCGGACAGGGACGCCCTACGAGCAGTACTTC. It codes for CASSQRTGTPYEQYF.

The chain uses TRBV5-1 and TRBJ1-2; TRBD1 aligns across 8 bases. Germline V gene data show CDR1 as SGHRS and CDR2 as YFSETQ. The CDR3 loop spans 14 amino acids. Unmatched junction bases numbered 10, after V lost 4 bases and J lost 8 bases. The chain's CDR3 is CASSAGTGAEGYTF. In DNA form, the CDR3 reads TGCGCCAGCAGCGCCGGGACAGGCGCTGAGGGCTACACCTTC. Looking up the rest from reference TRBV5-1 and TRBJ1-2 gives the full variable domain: KAGVTQTPRYLIKTRGQQVTLSCSPISGHRSVSWYQQTPGQGLQFLFEYFSETQRNKGNFPGRFSGRQFSNSRSEMNVSTLELGDSALYLCASSAGTGAEGYTFGSGTRLTVV.

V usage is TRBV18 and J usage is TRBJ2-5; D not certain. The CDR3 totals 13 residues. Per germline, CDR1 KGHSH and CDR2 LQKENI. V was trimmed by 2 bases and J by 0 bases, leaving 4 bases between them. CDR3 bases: TGTGCCAGCTCACCAGGGTACCAAGAGACCCAGTACTTC. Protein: CASSPGYQETQYF. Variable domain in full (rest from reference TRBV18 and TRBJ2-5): NAGVMQNPRHLVRRRGQEARLRCSPMKGHSHVYWYRQLPEEGLKFMVYLQKENIIDESGMPKERFSAEFPKEGPSILRIQQVVRGDSAAYFCASSPGYQETQYFGPGTRLLVL.

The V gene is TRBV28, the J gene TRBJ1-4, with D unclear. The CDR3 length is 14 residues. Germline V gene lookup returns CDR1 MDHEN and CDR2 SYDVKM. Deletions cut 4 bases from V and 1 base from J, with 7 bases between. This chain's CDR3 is CASSSAKTNEKLFF. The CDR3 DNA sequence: TGTGCCAGCAGTTCGGCAAAAACTAATGAAAAACTGTTTTTT.

The CDR3 coding sequence is TGTGCCAGCACTCTAGGGGGGGACAGGGTCCATTCACCCCTCCACTTT. Encoded protein: CASTLGGDRVHSPLHF. This sequence joins TRBV27 and TRBJ1-6; the match to TRBD1 covers 9 bases. CDR1 is MNHEY, CDR2 SMNVEV, per germline (reference sequence). The trim removed 7 bases at V and 8 bases at J, leaving 12 bases unmatched. This CDR3 region has 16 residues.

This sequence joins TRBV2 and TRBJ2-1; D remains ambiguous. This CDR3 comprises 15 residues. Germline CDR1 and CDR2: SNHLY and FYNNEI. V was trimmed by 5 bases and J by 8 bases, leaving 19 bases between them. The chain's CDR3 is CASSYTSRLFDEQFF. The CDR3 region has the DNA TGTGCCAGCAGTTACACCTCTCGACTGTTCGATGAGCAGTTCTTC.

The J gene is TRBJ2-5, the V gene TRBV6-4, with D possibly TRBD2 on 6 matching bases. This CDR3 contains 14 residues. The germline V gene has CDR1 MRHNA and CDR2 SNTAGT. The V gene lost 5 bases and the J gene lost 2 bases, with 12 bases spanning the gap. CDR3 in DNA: TGTGCCAGCAGTCCATCGGGAGAACAAGAGACCCAGTACTTC. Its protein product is CASSPSGEQETQYF.

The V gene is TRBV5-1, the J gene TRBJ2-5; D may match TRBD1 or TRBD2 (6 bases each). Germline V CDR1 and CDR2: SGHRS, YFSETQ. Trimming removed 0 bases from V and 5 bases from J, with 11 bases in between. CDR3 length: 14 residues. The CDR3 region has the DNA TGCGCCAGCAGCTTGGTCGGGGGCTGGGAGACCCAGTACTTC. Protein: CASSLVGGWETQYF.

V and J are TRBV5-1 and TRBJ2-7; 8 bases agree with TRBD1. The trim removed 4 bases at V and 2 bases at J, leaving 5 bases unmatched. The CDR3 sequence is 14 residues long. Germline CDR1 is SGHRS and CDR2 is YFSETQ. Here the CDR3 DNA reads TGCGCCAGCAGCGCCCTGGGACAGGCCTACGAGCAGTACTTC. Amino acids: CASSALGQAYEQYF.

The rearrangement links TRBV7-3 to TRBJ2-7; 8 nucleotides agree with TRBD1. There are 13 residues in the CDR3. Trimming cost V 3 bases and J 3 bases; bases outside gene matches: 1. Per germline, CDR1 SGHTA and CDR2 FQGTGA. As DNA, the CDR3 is TGTGCCAGCAGCTTGGGACAGGACTACGAGCAGTACTTC. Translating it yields CASSLGQDYEQYF.

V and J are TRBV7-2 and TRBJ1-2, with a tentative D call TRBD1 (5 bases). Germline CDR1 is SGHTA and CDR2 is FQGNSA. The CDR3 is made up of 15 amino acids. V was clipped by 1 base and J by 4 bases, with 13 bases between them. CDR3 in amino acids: CASSLVQGLSYGYTF. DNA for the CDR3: TGTGCCAGCAGCTTAGTTCAGGGACTGAGCTATGGCTACACCTTC.

CDR3 DNA sequence: TGTGCTAGTGGTGGGACTAGCGGGAGGGCAGCCTACGAGCAGTACTTC. Its translation: CASGGTSGRAAYEQYF. The rearrangement uses TRBV12-5 and TRBJ2-7; 16 bases fit TRBD2. The junction had 3 bases not matched to a gene; V was cut back by 5 bases and J by 2 bases. Germline V gene lookup returns CDR1 LGHNT and CDR2 FRNRAP. The CDR3 runs to 16 residues.

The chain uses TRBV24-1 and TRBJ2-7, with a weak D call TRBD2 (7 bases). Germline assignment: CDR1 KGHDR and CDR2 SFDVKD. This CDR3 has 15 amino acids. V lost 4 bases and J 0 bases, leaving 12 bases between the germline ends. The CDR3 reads CATSEGGGHSYEQYF. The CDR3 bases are TGTGCCACCAGTGAAGGGGGGGGACACTCCTACGAGCAGTACTTC.

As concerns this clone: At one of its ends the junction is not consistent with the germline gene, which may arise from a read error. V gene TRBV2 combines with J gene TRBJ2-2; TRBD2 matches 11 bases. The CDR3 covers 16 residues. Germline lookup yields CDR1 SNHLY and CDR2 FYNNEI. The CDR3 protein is CASSAPTSGNSGELFF. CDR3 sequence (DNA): TGTGCCAGCAGCGCGCCGACTAGCGGGAACTCCGGGGAGCTGTTTTTT. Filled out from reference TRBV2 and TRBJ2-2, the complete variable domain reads EPEVTQTPSHQVTQMGQEVILRCVPISNHLYFYWYRQILGQKVEFLVSFYNNEISEKSEIFDDQFSVERPDGSNFTLKIRSTKLEDSAMYFCASSAPTSGNSGELFFGEGSRLTVL.

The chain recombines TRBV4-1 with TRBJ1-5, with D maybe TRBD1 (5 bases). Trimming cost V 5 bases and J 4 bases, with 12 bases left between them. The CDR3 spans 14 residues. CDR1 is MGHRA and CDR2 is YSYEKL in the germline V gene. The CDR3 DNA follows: TGCGCCAGCAGCAAAGGACACAAAAATCAGCCCCAGCATTTT. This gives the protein CASSKGHKNQPQHF.

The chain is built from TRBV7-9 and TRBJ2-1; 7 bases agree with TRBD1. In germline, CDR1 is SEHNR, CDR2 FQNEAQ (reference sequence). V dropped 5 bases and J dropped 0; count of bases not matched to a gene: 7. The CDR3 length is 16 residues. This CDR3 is CASSVGQASSYNEQFF. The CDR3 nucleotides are TGTGCCAGCAGCGTCGGACAGGCCAGCTCCTACAATGAGCAGTTCTTC.

CDR3 protein: CASSPTSSISDTQYF. In DNA, the CDR3 is TGTGCCAGCAGTCCGACATCCTCAATCTCAGATACGCAGTATTTT. The rearrangement links TRBV6-2 or TRBV6-3 to TRBJ2-3, with D uncertain. The CDR3 spans 15 residues. Trimming took 5 bases from V and 4 from J, leaving 16 bases between them. Germline CDR1 is MNHEY and CDR2 is SVGEGT.

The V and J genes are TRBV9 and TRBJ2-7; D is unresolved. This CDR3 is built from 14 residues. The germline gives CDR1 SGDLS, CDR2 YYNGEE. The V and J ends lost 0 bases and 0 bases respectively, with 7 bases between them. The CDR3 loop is CASSVAPSSYEQYF. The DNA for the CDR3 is TGTGCCAGCAGCGTAGCTCCTAGCTCCTACGAGCAGTACTTC.

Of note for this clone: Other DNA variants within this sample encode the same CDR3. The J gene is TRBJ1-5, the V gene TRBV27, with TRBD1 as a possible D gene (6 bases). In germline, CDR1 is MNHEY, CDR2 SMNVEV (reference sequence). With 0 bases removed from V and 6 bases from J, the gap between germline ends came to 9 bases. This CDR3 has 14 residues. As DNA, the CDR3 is TGTGCCAGCAGTTTATCGGCAGGGGTTCAGCCCCAGCATTTT. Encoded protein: CASSLSAGVQPQHF.

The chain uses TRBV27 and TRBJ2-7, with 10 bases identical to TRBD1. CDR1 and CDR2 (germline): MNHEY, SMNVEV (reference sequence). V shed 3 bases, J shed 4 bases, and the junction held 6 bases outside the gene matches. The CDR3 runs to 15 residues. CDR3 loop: CASSFPGQGFYEQYF. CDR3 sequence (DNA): TGTGCCAGCAGTTTCCCGGGACAGGGGTTTTACGAGCAGTACTTC.

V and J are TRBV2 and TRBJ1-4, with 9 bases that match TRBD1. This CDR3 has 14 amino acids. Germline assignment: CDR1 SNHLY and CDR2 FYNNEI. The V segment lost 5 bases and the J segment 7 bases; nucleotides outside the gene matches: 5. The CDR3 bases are TGTGCCAGCAGTATCGGGACAGGGATTGAAAAACTGTTTTTT. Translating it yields CASSIGTGIEKLFF.

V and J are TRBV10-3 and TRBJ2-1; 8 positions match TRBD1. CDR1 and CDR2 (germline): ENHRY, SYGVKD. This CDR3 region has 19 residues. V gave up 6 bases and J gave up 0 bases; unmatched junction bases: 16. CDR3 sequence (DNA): TGTGCCATCAGCGCCGACCCCCGAACAGACAGGGGCTCCTACAATGAGCAGTTCTTC. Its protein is CAISADPRTDRGSYNEQFF.